This is a list of T cell receptor beta chains from one sample in a study of CD8+ T cells in alopecia areata. The protocol was immunoSEQ multiplex PCR, while the TCRdb copy is restricted to in-frame clones and leaves out a portion. This repertoire shows a few hundred thousand clones, under 70% found once; its top ten account for around 1.2%. The material sequenced was CD4+ T cells sorted from blood, taken at week 0. The receptors here all came from a human donor with alopecia areata. The CDR3 runs from the conserved cysteine through the conserved F or W. D genes are given only for firm matches. Not all rows give a size; the values are once, few, many and, for expanded clones, a class.

D gene,clone size,V gene,J gene,CDR3 protein,CDR3 DNA
NA,NA,TRBV9,TRBJ1-4,CASSVESGTGSNEKLFF,TGTGCCAGCAGCGTAGAAAGTGGGACGGGAAGTAATGAAAAACTGTTTTTT
TRBD1,NA,TRBV29-1,TRBJ2-7,CSVEGQGMYEQYF,TGCAGCGTTGAGGGACAGGGGATGTACGAGCAGTACTTC
NA,once,TRBV6-6,TRBJ1-1,CASFFTEAFF,TGTGCCAGCTTCTTCACTGAAGCTTTCTTT
TRBD1,NA,TRBV7-9,TRBJ2-4,CASSFGTGPRNIQYF,TGTGCCAGCAGCTTTGGGACAGGGCCCCGAAACATTCAGTACTTC
NA,few,TRBV4-1,TRBJ1-3,CASSLGSSGNTIYF,TGCGCCAGCAGCCTCGGGAGCTCTGGAAACACCATATATTTT
NA,few,TRBV19,TRBJ2-2,CASSMGGRQVGELFF,TGTGCCAGTAGTATGGGGGGGCGCCAGGTCGGAGAGCTGTTTTTT
NA,once,TRBV5-1,TRBJ2-1,CASSLAGVNEQFF,TGCGCCAGCAGCTTGGCGGGAGTCAATGAGCAGTTCTTC
NA,NA,TRBV9,TRBJ1-1,CASSVGGSDTEAFF,TGTGCCAGCAGCGTAGGAGGGTCGGACACTGAAGCTTTCTTT
TRBD2,NA,TRBV2,TRBJ2-3,CASNQRGGTDTQYF,TGTGCCAGCAACCAGCGGGGAGGCACAGATACGCAGTATTTT
NA,NA,TRBV29-1,TRBJ2-5,CSVPRGETQYF,TGCAGCGTTCCTAGGGGAGAGACCCAGTACTTC
TRBD1,NA,TRBV7-2,TRBJ1-2,CASSFLRQGGDGYTF,TGTGCCAGCAGCTTCCTGAGACAGGGTGGGGATGGCTACACCTTC
NA,few,TRBV4-2,TRBJ2-2,CASSQDRPRGDTGELFF,TGTGCCAGCAGCCAAGATAGGCCCAGGGGAGACACCGGGGAGCTGTTTTTT
NA,NA,TRBV5-1,TRBJ1-2,CASSLGGPSNYGYTF,TGCGCCAGCAGCTTAGGAGGCCCGTCTAACTATGGCTACACCTTC
NA,NA,TRBV30,TRBJ1-2,CAWSPWGTRFHYGYTF,TGTGCCTGGAGTCCTTGGGGAACACGGTTCCATTATGGCTACACCTTC
TRBD2,NA,TRBV7-2,TRBJ2-7,CASRTSGGPYEQYF,TGTGCCAGCAGGACTAGCGGGGGCCCCTACGAGCAGTACTTC
NA,NA,TRBV10-3,TRBJ1-4,CAISESGVEEKLFF,TGTGCCATCAGTGAGAGTGGGGTGGAAGAAAAACTGTTTTTT
NA,NA,TRBV5-6,TRBJ2-4,CASSLGELRLAKNIQYF,TGTGCCAGCAGCTTGGGGGAACTGCGGTTAGCCAAAAACATTCAGTACTTC
NA,NA,TRBV15,TRBJ2-5,CATSGPFGTQYF,TGTGCCACCAGCGGACCTTTTGGGACCCAGTACTTC
NA,NA,TRBV18,TRBJ2-1,CASSPGGPNYNEQFF,TGTGCCAGCTCACCCGGGGGCCCGAACTACAATGAGCAGTTCTTC
NA,NA,TRBV30,TRBJ1-6,CAWSSRLGGNSYNSPLHF,TGTGCCTGGAGCTCCCGTCTGGGAGGGAACTCCTATAATTCACCCCTCCACTTT